This TCR beta chain comes out of a study of T cell responses to AZD1222 COVID-19 vaccine. V lost 3 bases and J lost 4, with 19 bases in between. This CDR3 region has 17 residues. CDR1 and CDR2 from the germline V gene are MGHRA and YSYEKL. Concerning this clone itself: Antigen unknown.

The study's findings and limits: Donors skewed white British and female; clonal diversity was possibly underestimated. When two AZD1222 doses had been given, Spike-specific TCR breadth and depth rose.

TCRdb keeps only in-frame clones here, not all; method: immunoSEQ multiplex PCR. The sample records around 140,000 clones, roughly 92% being singletons. Specimen: peripheral blood, collected on day 0 of AZD1222 vaccination. This clonotype was obtained from an adult in good health. This chain joins TRBV4-1 and TRBJ1-5, with no clear D. CDR3 amino acids: CASSHHPPGTVNQPQHF. The CDR3 region has the DNA TGCGCCAGCAGCCACCACCCCCCCGGTACCGTAAATCAGCCCCAGCATTTT.